This TCR beta chain comes out of a study of blood T cell repertoires in COVID-19. Overall study context: Acute and convalescent COVID-19 specimens originated in the United States, Italy and Spain. Sources were T cells, B-cell-depleted T cells, or PBMCs; the material itself was cDNA or gDNA.

CDR1 is SGHRS, CDR2 YFSETQ, per germline. J gave up 1 base and V 4 bases, and 9 bases lay outside the gene matches. The CDR3 has 17 residues. Participants were placed into cohorts based on the clinical history they reported. In the source study's methods: Amplification of reference gene primers provided the estimated nucleated cell counts. Some clones are missing from TCRdb's copy, which holds only in-frame ones; the method was immunoSEQ multiplex PCR. V, J and clone size derive from that table, while D and trimming were established from the DNA sequence. The sample consists of roughly 240,000 clones, over 80% of them appearing once.

This TCR derives from a woman under 40 with acute COVID-19. Sequenced material: PBMCs or T cells enriched from blood (not recorded which). The V gene is TRBV5-1, the J gene TRBJ2-3; TRBD2 agrees at 10 bases. CDR3 sequence reads: CASSPRTSGVRTDTQYF. The CDR3 coding sequence is TGCGCCAGCAGCCCAAGGACTAGCGGAGTTCGCACAGATACGCAGTATTTT.